The entry below gives a single T cell receptor beta chain sequence along with its context. Which antigen it targets is not known. The sample belongs to a study of monozygotic twins with inflammatory bowel disease (dated by TCRdb to the late 2010s). As for the study more broadly: A total of 28 monozygotic twin pairs were included in the full study, comprising nine German pairs (four IBD-concordant, five IBD-discordant) and 19 IBD-discordant Danish pairs. Disease-associated traits were sought mainly through comparisons between IBD patients and their genetically identical healthy co-twins within discordant pairs. Each individual had, on average, about 151 000 unique TCRalpha sequences and 181 000 unique TCRbeta sequences available for analysis. Results the study describes overall, beyond this receptor: No single strong signal or clonotype linked to IBD turned up in the results, so the idea that one exists was not supported. Because patients received different immunosuppressive treatments, the repertoires may have picked up extra background noise and variability between individuals. IBD patients had lower TCRbeta repertoire diversity, measured by the inverse Simpson index, than their healthy co-twins. Distinction between different T cell subtypes could not be achieved in the analysis. Concordant and discordant twins showed no difference in repertoire similarity, possibly because of limited statistical power. IBD patients shared fewer clonotypes with other individuals than healthy twins did, most markedly in patients showing signs of disease activity.

For CDR1 and CDR2, the germline V gene (reference sequence) lists LGHDT and YNNKEL. The CDR3 numbers 14 residues from cysteine through phenylalanine. DNA is not recorded here. The protocol used for the library was 5' RACE. Each TCR library was prepared from about 3.5 ug of total RNA. cDNA was synthesized with SMARTScribe reverse transcriptase in eight separate reactions per sample. Unique molecular identifiers containing a 6-nucleotide sample barcode were introduced through template switching during cDNA synthesis. Two nested PCRs of roughly 16 and 10 cycles amplified the TCRalpha and TCRbeta cDNA, and bead purification followed each PCR. Before amplification, the cDNA was both treated with uracil DNA-glycosylase and purified with the QIAquick PCR purification kit. The second PCR was the step at which Illumina TruSeq-compatible adapters and sample-specific barcodes were added. Library quality and concentration were checked on TapeStation and Qubit, and libraries were pooled at around 5.3 ng each. Sequencing of pooled libraries was carried out on an Illumina HiSeq2500 single-index Rapid Run using 2 x 100 bp reads and custom sequencing primers. Processing in the source paper ran as follows. UMI-based consensus assembly with MiGEC version 1.2.6 was used to correct PCR and sequencing errors. MiXCR version 2.1.1 handled V(D)J alignment, clonotype assembly and CDR3 extraction. Normalisation of gene usage, clonotype sharing and MAIT/NKT TCR abundance was achieved by analysing the top 1000, 10 000 and 20 000 clonotypes per sample. After downsampling to 27 000 UMIs, diversity was calculated as the inverse Simpson index using the vegan R package. Statistical testing used paired Mann-Whitney U tests on the discordant twin pairs and applied Benjamini-Hochberg correction for multiple testing. Based on TCRdb reprocessing of the reads, there is one entry per CDR3 protein sequence, and DNA is missing. Here the V and J calls rest on TCRdb's processing, not on the authors' analysis. The sample table holds 170,000 or so distinct CDR3 sequences. Around 7% of the sample lies in the top ten.

From each donor, a roughly 2.5 ml peripheral blood sample was drawn into PAXgene tubes and stored at -80 degrees C. Without any T cell sorting, total RNA was extracted from whole blood using the PAXgene blood miRNA kit on an automated QIAcube. Peripheral blood from monozygotic twin pairs concordant or discordant for inflammatory bowel disease was subjected to deep TCRalpha and TCRbeta repertoire profiling with unique molecular barcoding. Smoking habits were recorded for all twin pairs, and each individual was classified as a current, former or never smoker. This chain joins TRBV3-1 to TRBJ1-5; TCRdb's assignment of TRBD1 cannot be checked, as there is no DNA. The TCR originated in a human donor with ulcerative colitis or Crohn's disease, or a healthy co-twin of an affected twin (not recorded which). Source material: blood. The CDR3 amino acid sequence is: CASSQEWGTQPQHF.